One and the same sample provided the 20 T cell receptor beta chains below, sequenced in a study of early T cells in non-severe SARS-CoV-2 infection. Each CDR3 protein is one row after TCRdb ran MiXCR on the 5' RACE reads. The sample shows about 87,000 distinct CDR3 sequences, about 14% of them seen only once. The sample consisted of whole blood. The receptors here all came from an adult who was a healthcare worker with PCR-confirmed SARS-CoV-2 infection or an uninfected control (not recorded which).

This clonotype was recorded at least ten times. The V gene is TRBV15, the J gene TRBJ1-1, with D possibly TRBD1 on 6 matching bases. V lost 0 bases to trimming and J lost 8 bases, with 16 bases between them. Per germline, CDR1 LNHNV and CDR2 YYDKDF (reference sequence). The CDR3 extends over 15 amino acids. CDR3 in amino acids: CATSRDRQDSAEAFF. CDR3 DNA sequence: TGTGCCACCAGCAGAGATAGACAGGACTCTGCGGAAGCTTTCTTT.

This clonotype was seen only a few times. The chain recombines TRBV27 with TRBJ1-2; D gene unclear. The CDR3 runs to 13 residues. Germline CDR1 reads MNHEY; CDR2 reads SMNVEV (reference sequence). The V gene lost 8 bases and the J gene lost 6 bases, with 16 bases spanning the gap. The CDR3 nucleotides read TGTGCCAGCGCCGGGCCGCTCTCCCATGGCTACACCTTC. Translating gives CASAGPLSHGYTF.

The chain recombines TRBV29-1 with TRBJ1-6; tentative D call: TRBD1 (5 bases). V was shortened by 5 bases and J by 5 bases, with 10 bases between the two germline ends. CDR3 length equals 13 residues. Germline-derived CDR1 and CDR2 are SQVTM and ANQGSEA. CDR3 residues: CSVLWGDNSPLHF. CDR3 nucleotide sequence: TGCAGCGTTTTGTGGGGGGATAATTCACCCCTCCACTTT. The whole variable domain, remainder taken from reference TRBV29-1 and TRBJ1-6, is SAVISQKPSRDICQRGTSLTIQCQVDSQVTMMFWYRQQPGQSLTLIATANQGSEATYESGFVIDKFPISRPNLTFSTLTVSNMSPEDSSIYLCSVLWGDNSPLHFGNGTRLTVT.

The rearrangement uses TRBV6-1 and TRBJ1-4; D unclear. V gave up 6 bases and J gave up 17 bases, with 22 bases separating them. Germline V gene lookup returns CDR1 MNHNS and CDR2 SASEGT. This CDR3 has 13 amino acids. CDR3 region: CASRDPSGVPNFF. The CDR3 DNA sequence: TGTGCCAGCAGGGACCCCTCAGGTGTCCCCAATTTTTTT.

This clonotype was observed a handful of times. This rearrangement joins TRBV3-1 to TRBJ1-4, with a weak D call TRBD1 (5 bases). CDR3 size: 16 residues. V was shortened by 1 base and J by 5 bases, with 14 bases between the two germline ends. The germline V gene has CDR1 LGHDT and CDR2 YNNKEL (reference sequence). The CDR3, as DNA: TGTGCCAGCAGCCAAGGAGGAGGGGCAGGAAATGAAAAACTGTTTTTT. Encoded protein: CASSQGGGAGNEKLFF.

Ten or more counts support this clonotype. The chain is built from TRBV28 and TRBJ1-2; no firm D call. The CDR3 consists of 13 residues. Trimming cost V 5 bases and J 8 bases, with 15 bases left between them. Germline assignment: CDR1 MDHEN and CDR2 SYDVKM. The CDR3 loop reads CASSMLGLIGYTF. For the CDR3, the DNA is TGTGCCAGCAGTATGCTGGGTCTTATAGGCTACACCTTC.

This clonotype was seen a handful of times. The rearrangement uses TRBV6-2 or TRBV6-3 and TRBJ2-7; 9 bases map to TRBD1. Unmatched junction bases numbered 13, after V lost 6 bases and J lost 4 bases. Germline CDR1 reads MNHEY; CDR2 reads SVGEGT. CDR3 length: 16 residues. The CDR3 DNA sequence: TGTGCCAGCAGCCCTCCCCCGGGACAGGGATCATACGAGCAGTACTTC. Translating it yields CASSPPPGQGSYEQYF.

This clonotype was counted only a few times. CDR3 DNA sequence: TGCAGCGTTGAAGGGGGGTACAGGGGGCGGAATACGCAGTATTTT. This codes for CSVEGGYRGRNTQYF. The gene calls are TRBV29-1 and TRBJ2-3; TRBD1 matches at 9 bases. The CDR3 totals 15 residues. J gave up 7 bases and V 1 base, and 9 bases lay outside the gene matches. In germline, CDR1 is SQVTM, CDR2 ANQGSEA.

This chain uses TRBV6-2 or TRBV6-3 with TRBJ1-3; no clear D. The CDR3 extends over 16 amino acids. Looked up from germline, CDR1 is MNHEY and CDR2 is SVGEGT. Between the trimmed V and J ends, which lost 0 bases and 0 bases, there was a span of 9 bases. The CDR3 spells CASSYSIKSSGNTIYF. DNA of the CDR3: TGTGCCAGCAGTTACTCGATCAAGAGCTCTGGAAACACCATATATTTT.

The V gene is TRBV6-4, the J gene TRBJ2-3; 11 bases fit TRBD2. The germline V gene has CDR1 MRHNA and CDR2 SNTAGT. With 6 bases clipped from V and 3 bases from J, the junction kept 8 bases outside the gene matches. CDR3 length equals 16 residues. This CDR3 reads CASSPTSGGGTDTQYF. The CDR3 DNA reads TGTGCCAGCAGCCCAACTAGCGGGGGAGGGACAGATACGCAGTATTTT.

The rearrangement joins TRBV6-2 or TRBV6-3 to TRBJ2-3; 12 bases line up with TRBD2. V shed 2 bases and J 2 bases; nucleotides not matched to a gene: 8. CDR1 is MNHEY, CDR2 SVGEGT, per germline. The CDR3 runs to 18 residues. CDR3 amino acids: CASSYDLTSGGHTDTQYF. The CDR3 DNA follows: TGTGCCAGCAGTTACGACCTAACTAGCGGGGGGCACACAGATACGCAGTATTTT.

This clonotype was seen a handful of times. The chain couples TRBV29-1 to TRBJ1-1; tentative D call: TRBD1 (6 bases). This CDR3 contains 15 residues. Between the trimmed V and J ends, which lost 6 bases and 4 bases, there was a span of 21 bases. The germline gives CDR1 SQVTM, CDR2 ANQGSEA. CDR3 sequence reads: CSVAHHVDRSTEAFF. The CDR3 bases are TGCAGCGTGGCCCACCATGTTGACAGGAGCACTGAAGCTTTCTTT.

This clonotype has at least ten counts. V is TRBV5-5 and J is TRBJ1-5; D perhaps matches TRBD1 (5 bases). V was cut by 1 base and J by 0 bases, with 14 bases left in between. The length of the CDR3 is 17 residues. The germline V gene has CDR1 SGHKS and CDR2 YYEKEE (reference sequence). CDR3 protein: CASSLNLGVTSNQPQHF. For the CDR3, the DNA is TGTGCCAGCAGCTTGAATTTGGGGGTCACTAGCAATCAGCCCCAGCATTTT.

This clonotype was picked up a small number of times. The J gene is TRBJ2-7, the V gene TRBV28, with 7 bases matching TRBD1. The trim removed 4 bases at V and 3 bases at J, leaving 6 bases unmatched. The CDR3 has 14 residues. Germline assignment: CDR1 MDHEN and CDR2 SYDVKM. This CDR3 is CASSSDRINYEQYF. The CDR3 coding sequence is TGTGCCAGCAGTTCGGACAGGATCAACTACGAGCAGTACTTC.

The rearrangement joins TRBV3-1 to TRBJ1-5, with D unresolved. CDR1 is LGHDT and CDR2 is YNNKEL in the germline V gene (reference sequence). The CDR3 loop spans 12 amino acids. V lost 2 bases and J 6 bases, leaving 5 bases between the germline ends. For the CDR3, the DNA is TGTGCCAGCAGCCAATTGGGTCAGCCCCAGCATTTT. Protein: CASSQLGQPQHF. The full variable domain, in which reference TRBV3-1 and TRBJ1-5 provide the parts outside the CDR3, is DTAVSQTPKYLVTQMGNDKSIKCEQNLGHDTMYWYKQDSKKFLKIMFSYNNKELIINETVPNRFSPKSPDKAHLNLHINSLELGDSAVYFCASSQLGQPQHFGDGTRLSIL.

The genes are TRBV7-2 and TRBJ1-5; D remains ambiguous. Trimming pared 1 base from V and 4 bases from J, leaving 8 bases between. CDR3 length equals 14 residues. Germline values: CDR1 SGHTA, CDR2 FQGNSA. The DNA of the CDR3 is TGTGCCAGCAGCTTAGGCAGCGGAAATCAGCCCCAGCATTTT. Its protein is CASSLGSGNQPQHF.

This clonotype was counted between two and nine times. V and J are TRBV20-1 and TRBJ2-5; a possible D gene is TRBD2 (6 bases). The length of the CDR3 is 13 residues. Trimming cost V 6 bases and J 2 bases, with 13 bases left between them. CDR1 is DFQATT and CDR2 is SNEGSKA in the germline V gene (reference sequence). The CDR3, as DNA: TGCAGTGCCCTTCCTAGCGTTCAAGAGACCCAGTACTTC. Translated, it gives CSALPSVQETQYF.

This clonotype was counted ten times or more. The chain links TRBV11-2 to TRBJ1-5, with 8 bases that match TRBD1. The J segment lost 3 bases and the V segment lost 1 base, leaving 5 bases of the junction unmatched. The germline V gene has CDR1 SGHAT and CDR2 FQNNGV. The CDR3 spans 16 residues. The DNA of the CDR3 is TGTGCCAGCAGCTTAGCAGGGGGCGGTTCCAATCAGCCCCAGCATTTT. This translates into CASSLAGGGSNQPQHF.

The chain is built from TRBV7-2 and TRBJ2-3, with D possibly TRBD1 on 6 matching bases. Looked up from germline, CDR1 is SGHTA and CDR2 is FQGNSA. CDR3 length equals 14 residues. V was pared by 1 base and J by 5 bases, with 10 bases between. In DNA, the CDR3 is TGTGCCAGCAGCTTAGACAGGGAAAAAGATACGCAGTATTTT. Protein product: CASSLDREKDTQYF.

In this sample, this clonotype turned up many times. The rearrangement links TRBV3-1 to TRBJ2-7; D is unclear. CDR3 length: 12 residues. Germline V gives CDR1 LGHDT, CDR2 YNNKEL (reference sequence). V lost 5 bases to trimming and J lost 4 bases, with 9 bases between them. CDR3 sequence reads: CASSVPGYEQYF. In DNA, the CDR3 is TGTGCCAGCAGCGTCCCGGGTTACGAGCAGTACTTC.